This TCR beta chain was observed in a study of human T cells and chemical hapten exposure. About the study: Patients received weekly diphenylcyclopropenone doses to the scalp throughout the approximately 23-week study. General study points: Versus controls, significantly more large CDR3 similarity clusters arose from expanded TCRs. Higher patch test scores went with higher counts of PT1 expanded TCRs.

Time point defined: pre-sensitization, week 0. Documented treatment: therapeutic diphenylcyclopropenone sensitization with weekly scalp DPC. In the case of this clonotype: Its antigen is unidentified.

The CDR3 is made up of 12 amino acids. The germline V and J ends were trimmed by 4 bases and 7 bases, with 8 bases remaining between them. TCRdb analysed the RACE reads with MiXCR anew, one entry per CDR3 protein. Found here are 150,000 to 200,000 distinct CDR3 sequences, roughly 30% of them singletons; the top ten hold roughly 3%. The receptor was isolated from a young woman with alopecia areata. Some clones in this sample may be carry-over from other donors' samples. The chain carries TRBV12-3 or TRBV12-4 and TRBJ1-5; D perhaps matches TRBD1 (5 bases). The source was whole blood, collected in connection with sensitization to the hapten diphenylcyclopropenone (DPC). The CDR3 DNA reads TGTGCCAGCAGTTCCCCAGGGCAGCCCCAGCATTTT. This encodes CASSSPGQPQHF.